These 2 T cell receptor beta chains came from one sample sequenced in a study of blood T cell repertoires in COVID-19. Sequenced by immunoSEQ multiplex PCR; TCRdb stores in-frame clones only, minus some. In the table there are some 110,000 clones, approximately 82% of which are singletons. The sequenced sample was peripheral blood. The receptors were sampled from a man in his 70s with active or convalescent COVID-19.

J is TRBJ1-1 and V is TRBV3-1 (or the pseudogene TRBV3-2); tentatively, D is TRBD1 (5 bases). The CDR3 spans 14 residues. CDR1 is LGHDT and CDR2 is YNNKEL in the germline V gene (reference sequence). Deletions cut 2 bases from V and 4 bases from J, with 11 bases between. CDR3 sequence reads: CASSQRWGGTEAFF. The CDR3 coding sequence is TGTGCCAGCAGCCAAAGATGGGGGGGCACTGAAGCTTTCTTT.

This chain links TRBV28 with TRBJ2-5; weak D call: TRBD2 (5 bases). The CDR3 covers 14 residues. V was cut by 2 bases and J by 4 bases, with 11 bases left in between. Germline V gives CDR1 MDHEN, CDR2 SYDVKM. Here the CDR3 DNA reads TGTGCCAGCAGTTTACGGGGTGGGTCAGAGACCCAGTACTTC. Translation gives CASSLRGGSETQYF.